The sequence of this TCR beta chain was determined in a study of T-cell memory formation after mild COVID-19. About the study: There were largely donor-specific TCR clusters. The study's findings and limits: Clones that contracted clustered mainly in CM and EM if CD4+ and in EMRA if CD8+. Several responding clones turned up in pre-infection memory, indicating that cross-reactive memory may have taken part.

It was 5'RACE with constant-segment primers that produced the TCR alpha and TCR beta cDNA libraries, which carried sample barcodes and UMIs. TCRdb used MiXCR to reprocess the 5' RACE reads, holding one entry per CDR3 protein. The sample includes a few hundred thousand distinct CDR3 sequences, approximately 19% of them seen just once. This clonotype has at least ten counts. Antigen specificity is unknown. This CDR3 region has 16 residues. Germline CDR1 and CDR2: SGHKS and YYEKEE (reference sequence). Trimming cost V 0 bases and J 3 bases; bases outside gene matches: 5. The TCR comes from a man aged 18-30 years who had mild COVID-19 (a few samples of this study predate the infection). Cell type and time point are not known. The chain couples TRBV5-5 to TRBJ2-7; the match to TRBD1 covers 11 bases. Material for sequencing was PBMCs or a T cell subset sorted from them (not recorded which). For the CDR3, the DNA is TGTGCCAGCAGCTTGGATGCCGGGACAGGGGGCTACGAGCAGTACTTC. Translating it yields CASSLDAGTGGYEQYF.